This T cell receptor (beta chain) is from a study of blood T cell repertoires in COVID-19. Original processing notes: Estimation of nucleated cell counts relied on the amplification of reference gene primers. Sequencing was performed with immunoSEQ multiplex PCR; in TCRdb, only in-frame clones are kept and a portion is missing. For V, J and clone size, that table is used; D and trimming come from the DNA. This table holds over 600,000 clones, 80% to 90% found once. The length of the CDR3 is 12 residues. Germline V gene lookup returns CDR1 MNHEY and CDR2 SVGAGI. To note about this clone: One end of the junction is discordant with germline, which a read error may explain.

The receptor comes from a woman aged 18 to 35 with acute or convalescent COVID-19. Sequenced: peripheral blood. The chain links TRBV6-5 to TRBJ1-2; 8 bases map to TRBD1. CDR3 residues: CASRRDRSILIF. The CDR3 DNA sequence: TGTGCCAGCAGAAGGGACAGGTCTATCCTTATCTTC.